The 9 T cell receptor beta chains presented below share a single source sample, sequenced in a study of T cells after yellow fever vaccination. One entry per CDR3 protein, called by TCRdb with MiXCR from the 5' RACE reads. There are some 170,000 distinct CDR3 sequences in the sample; roughly a tenth occur only once, and 35% to 40% lies in the top ten. Sequencing was performed on CD8+ T cells sorted from PBMCs, taken 45 days after the yellow fever booster vaccination. These receptors originate from a man younger than 30 who received the YFV17D yellow fever vaccine.

CDR3 DNA: TGTGCCAGCAGCCAAGATGACAGATGGGGGTCCTACGAGCAGTACGTC. Amino acid sequence: CASSQDDRWGSYEQYV. The chain employs TRBV4-2 and TRBJ2-7; the D call may be TRBD1 or TRBD2 (5 bases each). This CDR3 is 16 amino acids long. The germline gives CDR1 LGHNA, CDR2 YNFKEQ. The V end was cut by 0 bases, the J end by 1 base, with 13 bases between.

This clonotype was seen repeatedly, ten times or more. The gene calls are TRBV15 and TRBJ2-5; 13 nucleotides align to TRBD2. The CDR3 is 18 residues long. Germline values: CDR1 LNHNV, CDR2 YYDKDF (reference sequence). J lost 3 bases, V lost 1 base, and 8 bases had no gene match. The CDR3 here is CATSRGLLAGGPEETQYF. CDR3 sequence (DNA): TGTGCCACCAGCAGAGGCTTACTAGCGGGGGGGCCAGAAGAGACCCAGTACTTC.

Worth noting for this clonotype: One end of the junction varies from germline; a read error may be responsible. The rearrangement uses TRBV12-3 or TRBV12-4 and TRBJ2-7, with D perhaps matching TRBD1 (6 bases). There are 16 residues in the CDR3. DNA for the CDR3: TGTGCCAGCAGTCTAGCCAGGACAGACATTTCCTACGAGCAGTACTTC. As protein: CASSLARTDISYEQYF.

This clonotype was counted between two and nine times. The chain joins TRBV12-3 or TRBV12-4 to TRBJ2-3; D possibly matches TRBD1 or TRBD2 (5 bases each). The CDR3 has 16 amino acids. V lost 6 bases to trimming and J lost 1 base, with 17 bases between them. CDR3 in DNA: TGTGCCAGCAGCTTTGGGACCTCCGGACGCACAGATACGCAGTATTTT. Residues: CASSFGTSGRTDTQYF.

This clonotype occurred a few times. The J gene is TRBJ2-5, the V gene TRBV27; the match to TRBD1 covers 7 bases. In germline, CDR1 is MNHEY, CDR2 SMNVEV (reference sequence). V lost 6 bases, J lost 7 bases, and 11 bases stayed unmatched. CDR3 size: 14 residues. The CDR3 protein is CASSYRGRLGTQYF. CDR3 in DNA: TGTGCCAGCAGCTACAGGGGCCGCCTAGGGACCCAGTACTTC.

This clonotype has at least ten counts. The chain employs TRBV7-6 and TRBJ2-3; D is uncertain. V lost 1 base and J 2 bases, leaving 4 bases between the germline ends. The germline V gene encodes CDR1 SGHVS and CDR2 FNYEAQ. This CDR3 comprises 13 residues. The DNA of the CDR3 is TGTGCCAGCAGCTTAGGGGTCACAGATACGCAGTATTTT. Translating gives CASSLGVTDTQYF.

This chain joins TRBV29-1 and TRBJ2-7, with 8 bases aligning to TRBD2. There are 13 residues in the CDR3. CDR1 and CDR2 (germline): SQVTM, ANQGSEA. V shed 1 base, J shed 3 bases, and the junction held 2 bases outside the gene matches. CDR3 loop: CSVEVAGFYEQYF. DNA for the CDR3: TGCAGCGTTGAAGTAGCGGGGTTCTACGAGCAGTACTTC.

The rearrangement uses TRBV29-1 and TRBJ2-3, with a weak D call TRBD1 (7 bases). The V gene lost 6 bases and the J gene lost 2 bases, with 18 bases spanning the gap. Germline V gene sequence: CDR1 SQVTM, CDR2 ANQGSEA. This CDR3 is 15 amino acids long. As DNA, the CDR3 is TGCAGCGTGGGGGGACAGCTGAAATACACAGATACGCAGTATTTT. As protein: CSVGGQLKYTDTQYF.

This clonotype was observed at least ten times. The V gene is TRBV7-7, the J gene TRBJ1-1; D is ambiguous. The V gene's germline CDR1 is SSHAT and CDR2 FNYEAQ (reference sequence). V lost 5 bases to trimming and J lost 1 base, with 8 bases between them. The CDR3 contains 13 residues. CDR3 nucleotides: TGTGCCAGCAGCCGGGTGGAGAACACTGAAGCTTTCTTT. This sequence encodes CASSRVENTEAFF.